This T cell receptor beta chain was sequenced for a study of T cells in Graves' hyperthyroidism and ophthalmopathy. With a duration under 2 months, the hyperthyroidism was newly diagnosed in patients aged 18 to 65. Patients having uncontrolled infection, another autoimmune disease, pregnancy or lactation were not included. On the basis of clinical symptoms, serum thyroxine and TRAb, thyroid ultrasound and orbital computed tomography, diagnoses were made. RNA transcripts yielded amplified TCR beta CDR3 regions. Using the HTBI primer set, a first-round RT-PCR was run on the TCR CDR3. Each CDR3 protein gets one entry after TCRdb re-called the multiplex PCR reads with MiXCR. The data show roughly 710,000 distinct CDR3 sequences, around 40% seen once. The germline CDR1 and CDR2 sequences are SGHRS and YFSETQ. The CDR3 runs 17 residues. The V end was cut by 4 bases, the J end by 1 base, with 15 bases between.

Sample: blood. The rearrangement uses TRBV5-1 and TRBJ2-6, with a tentative D call TRBD1 (5 bases). This sequence was found in a woman between 40 and 50 years old with Graves' hyperthyroidism. The CDR3 DNA follows: TGCGCCAGCAGCCAAGGGGCGGTGGGTTCTGGGGCCAACGTCCTGACTTTC. Amino acid sequence: CASSQGAVGSGANVLTF.